A single sample is the source of the 10 T cell receptor beta chains below, sequenced in a study of Graves' ophthalmopathy and Graves' hyperthyroidism. TCR beta CDR3 regions were amplified from RNA transcripts. First-round RT-PCR with HTBI primers preceded a second-round multiplex PCR. TCRdb reprocessed the multiplex PCR reads via MiXCR and lists one record per CDR3 protein. This sample yields 260,000 or so distinct CDR3 sequences, of which 45% are seen a single time; around 43% belongs to the top ten. The sequencing sample was made of peripheral blood. The receptors were sampled from an adult man with Graves' ophthalmopathy.

This chain joins TRBV19 and TRBJ2-2, with 7 bases identical to TRBD2. With V trimmed by 5 bases and J by 2 bases, 5 bases remained unmatched. The CDR3 has 15 amino acids. CDR1 LNHDA and CDR2 SQIVND come from the germline V gene (reference sequence). The CDR3 spells CASSLGLVNTGELFF. CDR3 coding DNA: TGTGCCAGTAGTCTAGGACTAGTAAACACCGGGGAGCTGTTTTTT.

The V and J genes are TRBV15 and TRBJ2-7, with TRBD2 matching over 12 bases. Germline-derived CDR1 and CDR2 are LNHNV and YYDKDF (reference sequence). The CDR3 consists of 17 residues. Trimming cost V 1 base and J 3 bases; bases outside gene matches: 7. The CDR3 DNA reads TGTGCCACCAGCAGAGGGGGACTAGCGGGTAACGACTACGAGCAGTACTTC. Residues: CATSRGGLAGNDYEQYF.

Concerning this clonotype itself: Being one base from a much bigger clone, this may be a read error. DNA for the CDR3: TGCAGCGTTGATTTGGGCGGGGAGCAGTACTTC. Amino acids: CSVDLGGEQYF. This chain connects TRBV29-1 to TRBJ2-7; TRBD2 is a possible D gene (5 bases). Germline loops: CDR1 SQVTM, CDR2 ANQGSEA. The CDR3 consists of 11 residues. V was trimmed by 3 bases and J by 7 bases, leaving 10 bases between them.

This clonotype showed up just a few times. The chain has TRBV7-2 and TRBJ2-3, with unresolved D. Germline V lookup: CDR1 SGHTA, CDR2 FQGNSA. The CDR3 is 16 residues long. V was shortened by 1 base and J by 1 base, with 12 bases between the two germline ends. DNA of the CDR3: TGTGCCAGCAGCTTAGGTTGGGTTGCGGGCACAGATACGCAGTATTTT. Translation gives CASSLGWVAGTDTQYF.

This rearrangement joins TRBV11-2 to TRBJ1-2, with 8 bases that match TRBD1. Looked up from germline, CDR1 is SGHAT and CDR2 is FQNNGV. After removal of 6 bases from V and 3 bases from J, the junction contained 9 bases not matched to a gene. There are 15 residues in the CDR3. CDR3 bases: TGTGCCAGCAGAAGAGTCCAGGGGGCCGACTATGGCTACACCTTC. This encodes CASRRVQGADYGYTF.

This clonotype was picked up a small number of times. The chain recombines TRBV4-2 with TRBJ2-2; D not certain. The ends were cut back, 0 bases at V and 10 bases at J, with 9 bases in the middle. The length of the CDR3 is 13 residues. Per the germline V gene, CDR1 is LGHNA and CDR2 is YNFKEQ. The CDR3 coding sequence is TGTGCCAGCAGCCAAGATCGGCCATCGGAGCTGTTTTTT. Amino acid sequence: CASSQDRPSELFF.

The chain combines TRBV7-8 with TRBJ1-2; TRBD1 aligns across 9 bases. Germline V gene lookup returns CDR1 SGHVS and CDR2 FQNEAQ. The CDR3 sequence is 13 residues long. The V gene end was trimmed by 3 bases and the J gene end by 10 bases; junction bases not matched to a gene: 6. In DNA form, the CDR3 reads TGTGCCAGCAGCTTGGACAGGGGAAGGGTCTACACCTTC. Its translation: CASSLDRGRVYTF.

In regard to this clonotype: This may be a read error: a much more frequent sequence differs by one nucleotide. This chain uses TRBV10-3 with TRBJ1-2; D is undetermined. Germline assignment: CDR1 ENHRY and CDR2 SYGVKD. The CDR3 spans 12 residues. In DNA form, the CDR3 reads TGTGCCACCAGTGAAGAATCCTATGGCTACACCTTC. This sequence encodes CATSEESYGYTF.

The chain combines TRBV2 with TRBJ1-1; D is undetermined. CDR1 is SNHLY and CDR2 is FYNNEI in the germline V gene. CDR3 length: 13 amino acids. V dropped 5 bases and J dropped 1 base, with 8 bases sitting between them. The CDR3 loop is CASSTNRNTEAFF. In DNA, the CDR3 is TGTGCCAGCAGTACTAACAGGAACACTGAAGCTTTCTTT.

This clonotype has just a few counts. The J gene is TRBJ1-5, the V gene TRBV29-1, with no clear D. V shed 4 bases and J shed 5 bases, with 12 bases lying between them. From germline, CDR1 is SQVTM and CDR2 ANQGSEA. The CDR3 runs to 13 residues. The CDR3 sequence is CSVVSESHQPQHF. Written as DNA, the CDR3 is TGCAGCGTTGTATCAGAATCCCATCAGCCCCAGCATTTT.